Listed here are 14 T cell receptor beta chains from one sample, sequenced in a study of blood T cell repertoires in COVID-19. TCRdb's table, derived via immunoSEQ multiplex PCR, lists solely in-frame clones and lacks some. In the table there are 65,000 to 70,000 clones, 80% to 90% of which are singletons. The sequenced material came from peripheral blood. Receptors originate from a man in his fifties or sixties with active COVID-19.

This clone was counted a single time. The rearrangement links TRBV12-2 to TRBJ2-7; the table calls TRBD2, which could not be checked here. TRBV12-2 is a pseudogene. This CDR3 is 11 amino acids long. CDR3 residues: CASRLLPEQYF. The CDR3 DNA is TGTGCAAGTCGCCTACTACCCGAGCAGTACTTC.

This clone is a singleton in its sample. This chain's CDR3 is CASGRILTGGSGNTIYF. As DNA, the CDR3 is TGTGCTAGTGGTCGAATCTTGACAGGGGGCTCTGGAAACACCATATATTTT. The chain employs TRBV12-5 and TRBJ1-3, with 9 bases matching TRBD1. The junction had 8 bases not matched to a gene; V was cut back by 5 bases and J by 0 bases. The CDR3 is made up of 17 amino acids. CDR1 is LGHNT and CDR2 is FRNRAP in the germline V gene.

The chain has TRBV7-6 and TRBJ2-1, with 12 bases fitting TRBD2. V lost 2 bases to trimming and J lost 10 bases; unmatched junction nucleotides: 6. Germline-derived CDR1 and CDR2 are SGHVS and FNYEAQ. This CDR3 contains 15 residues. The CDR3 sequence: CASSLLAGGQGEQFF. Here the CDR3 DNA reads TGTGCCAGCAGCTTACTAGCGGGAGGGCAAGGGGAGCAGTTCTTC.

This clone was observed a few times. This chain joins TRBV27 and TRBJ1-5, with D perhaps TRBD1 (5 bases). V lost 5 bases, J lost 7 bases, and 21 bases lay in between. CDR1 is MNHEY and CDR2 is SMNVEV in the germline V gene (reference sequence). The CDR3 runs 16 residues. As DNA, the CDR3 is TGTGCCAGCAGTCCCGCCCGGGCGGGGGATAACCAGCCCCAGCATTTT. Encoded protein: CASSPARAGDNQPQHF.

The V gene is TRBV2, the J gene TRBJ1-2; D ambiguous. This CDR3 region has 13 residues. The germline gives CDR1 SNHLY, CDR2 FYNNEI. V lost 8 bases and J lost 0, with 10 bases in between. The CDR3 sequence: CASGWGANYGYTF. The CDR3 DNA reads TGTGCCAGCGGATGGGGAGCTAACTATGGCTACACCTTC.

V gene TRBV19 combines with J gene TRBJ1-5; tentatively, D is TRBD1 (5 bases). The CDR3 is made up of 15 amino acids. From germline, CDR1 is LNHDA and CDR2 SQIVND (reference sequence). With 2 bases removed from V and 3 bases from J, the gap between germline ends came to 11 bases. CDR3 DNA sequence: TGTGCCAGTAGTATAAAGAAGGACAACAATCAGCCCCAGCATTTT. This gives the protein CASSIKKDNNQPQHF.

The chain carries TRBV6-5 and TRBJ1-5; no firm D call. CDR3 length equals 12 residues. Germline-derived CDR1 and CDR2 are MNHEY and SVGAGI. The ends were cut back, 5 bases at V and 9 bases at J, with 11 bases in the middle. The CDR3 DNA sequence: TGTGCCAGCAGTCCAACAGAAGGGCCCCAGCATTTT. It codes for CASSPTEGPQHF.

The V call is TRBV19, the J call TRBJ1-4, with D possibly matching TRBD1 (6 bases). The ends were cut back, 6 bases at V and 7 bases at J, with 21 bases in the middle. There are 16 residues in the CDR3. Per the germline V gene, CDR1 is LNHDA and CDR2 is SQIVND (reference sequence). In DNA, the CDR3 is TGTGCCAGTAGCATCGGACAGCATCTCCAAGGTGAAAAACTGTTTTTT. Residues: CASSIGQHLQGEKLFF.

The chain couples TRBV15 to TRBJ2-1, with TRBD2 identical over 7 bases. CDR1 is LNHNV, CDR2 YYDKDF, per germline (reference sequence). The CDR3 is made up of 17 amino acids. V dropped 0 bases and J dropped 3; count of bases not matched to a gene: 8. The CDR3 region is CATSRDPGGSFYNEQFF. CDR3 bases: TGTGCCACCAGCAGAGATCCGGGCGGGAGTTTCTACAATGAGCAGTTCTTC. The variable domain in full, with the rest retrieved from reference TRBV15 and TRBJ2-1, is DAMVIQNPRYQVTQFGKPVTLSCSQTLNHNVMYWYQQKSSQAPKLLFHYYDKDFNNEADTPDNFQSRRPNTSFCFLDIRSPGLGDTAMYLCATSRDPGGSFYNEQFFGPGTRLTVL.

This chain joins TRBV5-1 and TRBJ2-6; D might be TRBD1 (6 bases). V was shortened by 3 bases and J by 1 base, with 14 bases between the two germline ends. This CDR3 comprises 17 residues. CDR1 is SGHRS and CDR2 is YFSETQ in the germline V gene. The CDR3: CASSWGPGGSGANVLTF. The CDR3 coding sequence is TGCGCCAGCAGCTGGGGGCCCGGTGGGTCTGGGGCCAACGTCCTGACTTTC.

CDR3 sequence (DNA): TGTGCCACCAACAGTTGGGCGGGTGAGCAGTTCTTC. Its translation: CATNSWAGEQFF. This chain links TRBV24-1 with TRBJ2-1; TRBD2 might be the D (5 bases). The length of the CDR3 is 12 residues. CDR1 is KGHDR, CDR2 SFDVKD, per germline. Trimming cost V 8 bases and J 9 bases, with 13 bases left between them.

The chain joins TRBV11-3 to TRBJ2-3; 11 nucleotides agree with TRBD2. J was trimmed by 0 bases and V by 1 base; bases with no gene match: 3. The CDR3 length is 17 residues. Germline V gives CDR1 SGHNT, CDR2 YENEEA. The CDR3 DNA is TGTGCCAGCAGCTTAGTGGGACTAGCGGCAAGCACAGATACGCAGTATTTT. It yields the protein CASSLVGLAASTDTQYF.

The chain links TRBV5-1 to TRBJ1-6, with a possible D match to TRBD1 (5 bases). Trimming shortened V by 4 bases and J by 0 bases, and 14 bases separated the two germline ends. This CDR3 has 17 amino acids. Germline lookup yields CDR1 SGHRS and CDR2 YFSETQ. The CDR3 spells CASSRDLFSSYNSPLHF. The CDR3 bases are TGCGCCAGCAGCCGGGACTTGTTCAGCTCCTATAATTCACCCCTCCACTTT.

The chain couples TRBV6-5 to TRBJ2-1; 8 bases match TRBD2. After removal of 2 bases from V and 7 bases from J, the junction contained 7 bases not matched to a gene. Germline values: CDR1 MNHEY, CDR2 SVGAGI. The CDR3 has 15 amino acids. CDR3 sequence (DNA): TGTGCCAGCAGTTACACGGGAGGGCCTAGGAATGAGCAGTTCTTC. This gives the protein CASSYTGGPRNEQFF.